This TCR beta chain originates from a study of T-cell memory formation after mild COVID-19. The CDR3 runs to 13 residues. Looked up from germline, CDR1 is SNHLY and CDR2 is FYNNEI. TCRdb processed the 5' RACE reads anew with MiXCR; each CDR3 protein has one entry. The sample shows under 300,000 distinct CDR3 sequences, over 8.5% of them seen only once. The source material was PBMCs or a T cell subset sorted from them (not recorded which). This sequence originates from a man aged 18 to 30 who had mild COVID-19 (a few samples of this study predate the infection). Cell type and time point are not known. V usage is TRBV2 and J usage is TRBJ1-2; TRBD1 aligns across 12 bases. For the CDR3, the DNA is TGTGCTGCCCGGGACAGGGGGCTGTATGGCTACACCTTC. Translated: CAARDRGLYGYTF.